This T cell receptor beta chain was recorded in a study of T cell changes during pregnancy in multiple sclerosis. The V segment lost 7 bases and the J segment 4 bases; nucleotides outside the gene matches: 6. Germline values: CDR1 MDHEN, CDR2 SYDVKM. The CDR3 runs to 14 residues. Sequenced by immunoSEQ multiplex PCR; TCRdb stores in-frame clones only, minus some. The table includes around 50,000 clones, 93% detected once. The sequence derives from a female donor with multiple sclerosis, enrolled in a pregnancy study. The gene calls are TRBV28 and TRBJ2-1, with 8 nucleotides matching TRBD2. The sequences come from CD8+ T cells from peripheral blood mononuclear cells, collected in the second trimester of pregnancy. CDR3: CASMGSGIYNEQFF. In DNA form, the CDR3 reads TGTGCCAGCATGGGTAGCGGGATTTACAATGAGCAGTTCTTC.